This T cell receptor beta chain was recorded in a study of shared clonotypes between healthy human individuals. CDR3 size: 16 residues. CDR1 SEHNR and CDR2 FQNEAQ come from the germline V gene (reference sequence). The ends were cut back, 5 bases at V and 3 bases at J, with 17 bases in the middle. TCRdb's copy holds only in-frame clones and misses some; the assay was immunoSEQ multiplex PCR. The repertoire holds fewer than 2.5 million clones, with 93% as singletons. The sample was naive CD4+ T cells from PBMCs. Stated subset: CD45RA+ positively selected. The clonotype comes from a man between 18 and 29 years old in good health. Some clones in this sample may be carry-over from other donors' samples. J is TRBJ2-1 and V is TRBV7-9; D may be TRBD1 (6 bases). Written as DNA, the CDR3 is TGTGCCAGCAGCCAAACCCCCACAGGGTACTACAATGAGCAGTTCTTC. This codes for CASSQTPTGYYNEQFF. Using reference TRBV7-9 and TRBJ2-1 for the parts outside the CDR3, the full variable domain is DTGVSQNPRHKITKRGQNVTFRCDPISEHNRLYWYRQTLGQGPEFLTYFQNEAQLEKSRLLSDRFSAERPKGSFSTLEIQRTEQGDSAMYLCASSQTPTGYYNEQFFGPGTRLTVL.